This is a list of T cell receptor beta chains from one sample in a study of blood T cell repertoires in COVID-19. This table comes from immunoSEQ multiplex PCR, and its TCRdb copy is limited to in-frame clones, with some not included. Of under 550,000 clones in the sample, over 85% were seen once. The specimen was peripheral blood. Receptor source: a man aged 18 to 29 with COVID-19, enrolled during active disease. The conserved cysteine and the conserved F or W are not part of the CDR3 here. The D gene is left open where the match is weak.

TRBD1,TRBJ2-7,TRBV6-2/TRBV6-3,ASSQGARGEQY
.,TRBJ1-3,TRBV11-2,ASSPTSPVGGNTIY
.,TRBJ2-7,TRBV6-5,ASKLATVLPYEQY
.,TRBJ1-2,TRBV7-8,ASSSSQGRVGYT
.,TRBJ2-5,TRBV29-1,SVEDGGGSETQY
.,TRBJ2-3,TRBV6-4,ASSASSTRTDTQY
.,TRBJ2-1,TRBV19,ASSISFQQKGVGGNEQF
.,TRBJ2-7,TRBV13,ASSPRGLIYEQY
.,TRBJ1-5,TRBV19,ATRISGSVFQPQH
TRBD1,TRBJ2-5,TRBV5-1,ASSLLAGGGETQY
TRBD1,TRBJ1-6,TRBV11-2,ASRSEHRGLTPLH
TRBD2,TRBJ2-2,TRBV5-1,ASYPGGTGELF
.,TRBJ2-3,TRBV11-3,ASSLTRIDTQY
TRBD1,TRBJ2-7,TRBV6-2/TRBV6-3,ASSYGTGEQY
TRBD2,TRBJ2-1,TRBV5-1,ASSGSGSSYNEQF
TRBD1,TRBJ1-6,TRBV30,AWSVTGQGVREPPLH
.,TRBJ2-1,TRBV27,ASRRGNSYNEQF
.,TRBJ2-1,TRBV7-8,ASSSSRAIHNEQF
.,TRBJ2-1,TRBV6-5,ASSRVYDGGNEQF
.,TRBJ1-4,TRBV5-1,ASSLGAGEWEKLF
TRBD2,TRBJ2-2,TRBV7-2,ASSLVSGTGELF
TRBD1,TRBJ1-6,TRBV5-6,ASSLGDRDNSPLH
.,TRBJ2-3,TRBV6-5,ASSRTRDTQY
.,TRBJ1-2,TRBV7-8,ASSLRASYGYT
.,TRBJ1-1,TRBV6-5,ASSSGLPLADTEAF
.,TRBJ1-1,TRBV5-6,ASSLGRNTEAF
TRBD2,TRBJ2-3,TRBV3-1/TRBV3-2,ASKGLADTDTQY